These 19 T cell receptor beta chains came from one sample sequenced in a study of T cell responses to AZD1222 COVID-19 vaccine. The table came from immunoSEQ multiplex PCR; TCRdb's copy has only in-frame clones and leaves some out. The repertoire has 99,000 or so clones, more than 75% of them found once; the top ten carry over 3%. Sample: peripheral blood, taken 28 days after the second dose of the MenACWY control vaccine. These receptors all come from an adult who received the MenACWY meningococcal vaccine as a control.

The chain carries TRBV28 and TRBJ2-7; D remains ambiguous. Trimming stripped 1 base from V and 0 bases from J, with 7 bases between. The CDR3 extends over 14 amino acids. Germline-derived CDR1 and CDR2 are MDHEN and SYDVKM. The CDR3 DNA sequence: TGTGCCAGCAGTTTATCGGCTATCTCCTACGAGCAGTACTTC. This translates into CASSLSAISYEQYF. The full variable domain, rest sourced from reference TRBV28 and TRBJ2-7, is DVKVTQSSRYLVKRTGEKVFLECVQDMDHENMFWYRQDPGLGLRLIYFSYDVKMKEKGDIPEGYSVSREKKERFSLILESASTNQTSMYLCASSLSAISYEQYFGPGTRLTVT.

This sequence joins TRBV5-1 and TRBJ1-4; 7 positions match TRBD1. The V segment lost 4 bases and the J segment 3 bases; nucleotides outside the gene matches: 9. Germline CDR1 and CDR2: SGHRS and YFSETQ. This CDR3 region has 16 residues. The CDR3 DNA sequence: TGCGCCAGCAGCAGTTCCACAGGGGTGGCTAATGAAAAACTGTTTTTT. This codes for CASSSSTGVANEKLFF.

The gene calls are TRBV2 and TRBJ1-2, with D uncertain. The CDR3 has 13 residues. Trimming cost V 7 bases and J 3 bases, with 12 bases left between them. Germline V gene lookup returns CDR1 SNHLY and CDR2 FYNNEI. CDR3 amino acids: CASTSVRDYGYTF. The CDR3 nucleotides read TGTGCCAGCACGTCAGTGAGGGACTATGGCTACACCTTC.

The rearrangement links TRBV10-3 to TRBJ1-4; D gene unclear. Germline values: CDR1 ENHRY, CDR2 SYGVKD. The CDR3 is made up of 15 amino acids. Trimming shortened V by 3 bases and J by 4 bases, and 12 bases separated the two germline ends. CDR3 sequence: CAISDSLSLNEKLFF. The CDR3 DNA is TGTGCCATCAGTGACTCGCTCAGCCTTAATGAAAAACTGTTTTTT.

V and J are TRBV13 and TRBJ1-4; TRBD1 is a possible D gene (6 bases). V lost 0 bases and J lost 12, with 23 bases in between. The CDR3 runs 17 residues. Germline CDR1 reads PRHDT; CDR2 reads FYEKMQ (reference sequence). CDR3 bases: TGTGCCAGCAGCTTAGGCCGGCGGGGGCGGGTGATGCGGGAACTGTTTTTT. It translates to CASSLGRRGRVMRELFF.

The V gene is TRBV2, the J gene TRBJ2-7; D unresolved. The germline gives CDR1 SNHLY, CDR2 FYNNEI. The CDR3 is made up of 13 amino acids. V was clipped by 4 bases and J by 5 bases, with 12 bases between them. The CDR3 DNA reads TGTGCCAGCAGTGTTTTTAGACAACACGAGCAGTACTTC. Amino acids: CASSVFRQHEQYF.

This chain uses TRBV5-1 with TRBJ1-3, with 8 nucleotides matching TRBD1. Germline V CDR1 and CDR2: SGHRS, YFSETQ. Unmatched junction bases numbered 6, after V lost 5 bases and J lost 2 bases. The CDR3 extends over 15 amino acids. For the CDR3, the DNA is TGCGCCAGCAGGGTCTCAGGGGGCGCTGGAAACACCATATATTTT. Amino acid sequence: CASRVSGGAGNTIYF.

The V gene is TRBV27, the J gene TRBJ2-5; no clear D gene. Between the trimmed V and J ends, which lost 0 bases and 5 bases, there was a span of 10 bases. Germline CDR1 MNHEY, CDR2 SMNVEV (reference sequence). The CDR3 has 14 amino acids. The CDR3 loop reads CASSLSGVGETQYF. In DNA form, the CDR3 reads TGTGCCAGCAGTTTATCTGGGGTTGGGGAGACCCAGTACTTC.

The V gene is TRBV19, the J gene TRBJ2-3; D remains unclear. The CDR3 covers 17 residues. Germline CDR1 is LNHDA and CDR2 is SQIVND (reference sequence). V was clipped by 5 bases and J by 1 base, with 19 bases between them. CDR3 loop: CASSRSRGSWGTDTQYF. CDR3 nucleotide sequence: TGTGCCAGTAGTCGGTCTCGTGGTAGCTGGGGCACAGATACGCAGTATTTT.

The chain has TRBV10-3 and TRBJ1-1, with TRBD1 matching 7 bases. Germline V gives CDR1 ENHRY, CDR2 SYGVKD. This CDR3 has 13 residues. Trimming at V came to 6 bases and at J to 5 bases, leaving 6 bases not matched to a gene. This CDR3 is CAIRGTVGTEAFF. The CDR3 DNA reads TGTGCCATCAGGGGGACAGTAGGAACTGAAGCTTTCTTT.

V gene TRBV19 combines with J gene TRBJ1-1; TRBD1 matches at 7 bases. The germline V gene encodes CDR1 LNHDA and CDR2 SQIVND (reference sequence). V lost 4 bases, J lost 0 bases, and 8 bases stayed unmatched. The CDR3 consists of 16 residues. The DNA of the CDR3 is TGTGCCAGTAGTAGGGACAGCGAGCTAATGAACACTGAAGCTTTCTTT. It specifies CASSRDSELMNTEAFF.

The CDR3 here is CASSATGELFF. The CDR3 nucleotides read TGTGCCAGCAGCGCCACCGGGGAGCTGTTTTTT. The rearrangement uses TRBV9 and TRBJ2-2; D gene ambiguous. This CDR3 has 11 amino acids. V was clipped by 3 bases and J by 4 bases, with 1 base between them. CDR1 SGDLS and CDR2 YYNGEE come from the germline V gene.

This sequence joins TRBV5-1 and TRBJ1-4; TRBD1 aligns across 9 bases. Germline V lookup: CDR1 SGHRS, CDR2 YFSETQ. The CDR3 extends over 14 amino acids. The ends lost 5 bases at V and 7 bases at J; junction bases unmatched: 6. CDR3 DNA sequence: TGCGCCAGCAGACAGGGGGCGCAGGCTGAAAAACTGTTTTTT. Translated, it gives CASRQGAQAEKLFF.

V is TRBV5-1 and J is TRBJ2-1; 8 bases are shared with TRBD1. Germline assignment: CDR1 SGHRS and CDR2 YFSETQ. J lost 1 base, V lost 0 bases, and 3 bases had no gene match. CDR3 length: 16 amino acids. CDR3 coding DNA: TGCGCCAGCAGCTTGGCGGGACAGGCGTCCTACAATGAGCAGTTCTTC. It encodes CASSLAGQASYNEQFF.

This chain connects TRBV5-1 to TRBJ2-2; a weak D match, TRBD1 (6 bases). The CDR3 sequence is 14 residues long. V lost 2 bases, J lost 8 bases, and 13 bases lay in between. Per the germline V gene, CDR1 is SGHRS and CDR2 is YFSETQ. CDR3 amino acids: CASSFHRESGELFF. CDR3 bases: TGCGCCAGCAGCTTCCACAGGGAGTCTGGGGAGCTGTTTTTT.

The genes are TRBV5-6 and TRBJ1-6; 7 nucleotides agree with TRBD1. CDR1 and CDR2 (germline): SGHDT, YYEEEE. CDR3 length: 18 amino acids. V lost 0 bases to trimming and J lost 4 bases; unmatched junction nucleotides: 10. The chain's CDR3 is CASSLATGQREYNSPLHF. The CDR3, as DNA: TGTGCCAGCAGCTTGGCTACGGGACAGAGAGAGTATAATTCACCCCTCCACTTT.

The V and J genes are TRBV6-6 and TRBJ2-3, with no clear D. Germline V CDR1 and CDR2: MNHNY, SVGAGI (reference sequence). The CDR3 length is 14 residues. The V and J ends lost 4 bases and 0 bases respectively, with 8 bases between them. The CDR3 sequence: CASSWGSSTDTQYF. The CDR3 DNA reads TGTGCCAGCAGTTGGGGATCTAGCACAGATACGCAGTATTTT.

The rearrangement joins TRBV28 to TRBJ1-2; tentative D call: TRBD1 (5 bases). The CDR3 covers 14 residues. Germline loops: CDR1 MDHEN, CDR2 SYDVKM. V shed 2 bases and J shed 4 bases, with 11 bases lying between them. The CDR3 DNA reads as TGTGCCAGCAGTTTAGGGCAGGGCCTCTATGGCTACACCTTC. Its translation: CASSLGQGLYGYTF.

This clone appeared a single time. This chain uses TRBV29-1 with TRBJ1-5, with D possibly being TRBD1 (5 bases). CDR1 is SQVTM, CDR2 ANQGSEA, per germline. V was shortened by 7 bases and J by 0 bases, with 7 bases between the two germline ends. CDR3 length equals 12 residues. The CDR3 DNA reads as TGCAGCGGAGGGGATAGCAATCAGCCCCAGCATTTT. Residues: CSGGDSNQPQHF. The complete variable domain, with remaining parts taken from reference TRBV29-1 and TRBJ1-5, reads SAVISQKPSRDICQRGTSLTIQCQVDSQVTMMFWYRQQPGQSLTLIATANQGSEATYESGFVIDKFPISRPNLTFSTLTVSNMSPEDSSIYLCSGGDSNQPQHFGDGTRLSIL.